What follows are 5 T cell receptor beta chains derived from one specimen sequenced in a study of blood T cell repertoires in COVID-19 (dated by TCRdb to about 2020). Receptors were amplified or captured by the immunoSEQ multiplex PCR assay. In TCRdb, the immuneACCESS table is reduced to in-frame sequences with V and J assigned. These tables do not hold every clone; where another copy was compared, an unresolved V gene accounts for under half, and the others remain unexplained. In this sample the table shows 150,000 to 180,000 clones, approximately 85% of which occur a single time. The top ten clonotypes cover 0.55% to 0.75% of the sample. Input material: peripheral blood. Source of these receptors: a man in his sixties with COVID-19, enrolled during active disease.

The chain combines TRBV21-1 with TRBJ2-1; the table's D call of TRBD1 was not tested on the DNA. TRBV21-1 is a pseudogene. The length of the CDR3 is 12 residues. CDR3 coding DNA: TGTGCCAGCAAAACAGGGGATGGTGAGCAGTTCTTC. This translates into CASKTGDGEQFF.

V gene TRBV9 combines with J gene TRBJ2-7; TRBD1 matches at 9 bases. Germline assignment: CDR1 SGDLS and CDR2 YYNGEE. The V and J ends lost 3 bases and 5 bases, in that order; junction bases with no gene match: 9. The CDR3 has 15 amino acids. The CDR3 spells CASSAGRDRVHEQYF. The CDR3 DNA is TGTGCCAGCAGCGCAGGCCGGGACAGGGTCCACGAGCAGTACTTC.

V and J are TRBV27 and TRBJ1-4; D perhaps matches TRBD1 (6 bases). CDR3 length: 15 amino acids. Trimming cost V 6 bases and J 13 bases, with 24 bases left between them. Per the germline V gene, CDR1 is MNHEY and CDR2 is SMNVEV (reference sequence). Written as DNA, the CDR3 is TGTGCCAGCAGCCTCCGCCCGGGGGGCGGTTATCTACTGTTTTTT. The encoded protein is CASSLRPGGGYLLFF.

The V call is TRBV11-2, the J call TRBJ2-2, with TRBD1 matching over 7 bases. This CDR3 spans 16 amino acids. V shed 4 bases, J shed 0 bases, and the junction held 5 bases outside the gene matches. Germline loops: CDR1 SGHAT, CDR2 FQNNGV. CDR3 nucleotide sequence: TGTGCCAGCAGCTGGGGACAGTCGACGAACACCGGGGAGCTGTTTTTT. Its protein is CASSWGQSTNTGELFF.

This clone was recorded once. The gene calls are TRBV15 and TRBJ1-1, with D possibly being TRBD1 (6 bases). Germline assignment: CDR1 LNHNV and CDR2 YYDKDF (reference sequence). The CDR3 consists of 15 residues. V was clipped by 3 bases and J by 0 bases, with 11 bases between them. In DNA form, the CDR3 reads TGTGCCACCAGCAGCGCCCGGACAGTGAACACTGAAGCTTTCTTT. It encodes CATSSARTVNTEAFF.